This T cell receptor (beta chain) was identified during a study of shared clonotypes between healthy human individuals. Across the whole study: Per donor, three plates held CD4 naive cells, three held CD4 memory, two held CD8 naive and one held CD8 memory.

Naive CD45RA+ and memory CD45RA-negative subsets were split from CD4+ cells. Findings of the study overall: The study drew on few donors, limiting represented genetic and exposure-history diversity.

About this clone itself: The antigen is not known.

V shed 5 bases, J shed 4 bases, and the junction held 7 bases outside the gene matches. The germline V gene has CDR1 SGHVS and CDR2 FQNEAQ. This CDR3 region has 15 residues. DNA at 200 ng, about 30,000 T cell genomes, went into sorted-subset replicate PCRs. Profiling relied on immunoSEQ multiplex PCR, and the TCRdb table lists in-frame clones only, not all of them. The data show around 2.5 million clones, 80% to 95% seen once. The TCR comes from a man in his late teens or twenties in good health. Some clones in this sample may be carry-over from other donors' samples. The J gene is TRBJ2-7, the V gene TRBV7-8; 11 bases align to TRBD1. The sequenced sample consisted of naive CD4+ T cells from PBMCs. Subset noted: CD45RA+ positively selected. CDR3 nucleotide sequence: TGTGCCAGCAGCCCCCGGGACAGGGGGATATACGAGCAGTACTTC. Its protein is CASSPRDRGIYEQYF.